Listed here are 26 T cell receptor beta chains from one sample, sequenced in a study of PD-1 blockade in classical Hodgkin lymphoma. Time point defined: cycle 4 day 1 (C4D1), after about 6 weeks of nivolumab. There was relapse after autologous stem cell transplantation in every patient, and there was variation in brentuximab vedotin exposure. Isolation of CD4+ T cells from thawed PBMCs was performed by magnetic negative selection. Generated by immunoSEQ multiplex PCR, the TCRdb table keeps only in-frame clones and is missing some. The sample consists of some 27,000 clones, roughly 80% of them appearing once. Sequenced material: CD4+ T cells from blood, taken before the fourth cycle of nivolumab. These receptors were collected from a human donor with classical Hodgkin lymphoma.

This clone was detected only once. The genes are TRBV6-6 and TRBJ1-1, with D unclear. Trimming left V 0 bases short and J 7 bases short, with 15 bases between. This CDR3 has 15 amino acids. The V gene's germline CDR1 is MNHNY and CDR2 SVGAGI (reference sequence). The CDR3 spells CASSYSWAPEDEAFF. The CDR3 nucleotides read TGTGCCAGCAGTTACTCGTGGGCTCCTGAGGATGAAGCTTTCTTT.

This clone was found once. The chain couples TRBV10-2 to TRBJ1-2; 8 bases are a match to TRBD1. The CDR3 covers 14 residues. J lost 3 bases, V lost 9 bases, and 9 bases had no gene match. Germline CDR1 and CDR2: WSHSY and SAAADI. In DNA form, the CDR3 reads TGCGCCAGTAGGGAGCAGGGGGCAGACTATGGCTACACCTTC. This translates into CASREQGADYGYTF.

This chain connects TRBV7-2 to TRBJ2-1, with D perhaps matching TRBD1 (6 bases). This CDR3 region has 14 residues. V dropped 2 bases and J dropped 15 bases, with 20 bases sitting between them. Germline V gives CDR1 SGHTA, CDR2 FQGNSA. In nucleotides, the CDR3 is TGTGCCAGCAGCTTACAGGGGTCGAACAGGTCCTCGTTCTTC. Translating it yields CASSLQGSNRSSFF.

The rearrangement uses TRBV20-1 and TRBJ2-7; the D gene is possibly TRBD1 (6 bases). Germline values: CDR1 DFQATT, CDR2 SNEGSKA (reference sequence). The V and J ends lost 6 bases and 8 bases respectively, with 14 bases between them. The CDR3 covers 11 residues. In nucleotides, the CDR3 is TGCAGTGCGAGCCACAGGGAACAGCAGTACTTC. This codes for CSASHREQQYF.

The chain carries TRBV6-6 and TRBJ2-2, with D possibly being TRBD1 (6 bases). Germline-derived CDR1 and CDR2 are MNHNY and SVGAGI (reference sequence). Trimming stripped 6 bases from V and 9 bases from J, with 8 bases between. The CDR3 has 11 amino acids. The CDR3 sequence: CASRQGWELFF. The CDR3 DNA reads TGTGCCAGCAGACAGGGATGGGAGCTGTTTTTT.

CDR3 coding DNA: TGCGCCAGCAGCTTGAAAACAGGGTACGCCGGGGAGCTGTTTTTT. It translates to CASSLKTGYAGELFF. The chain couples TRBV5-1 to TRBJ2-2; D perhaps matches TRBD1 (6 bases). Germline values: CDR1 SGHRS, CDR2 YFSETQ. V was trimmed by 1 base and J by 6 bases, leaving 13 bases between them. This CDR3 has 15 amino acids.

The V gene is TRBV7-3, the J gene TRBJ2-1; 8 bases line up with TRBD1. J gave up 5 bases and V 5 bases, and 11 bases lay outside the gene matches. The CDR3 contains 16 residues. CDR1 is SGHTA and CDR2 is FQGTGA in the germline V gene. The CDR3 protein is CASSEPGGYPNNEQFF. CDR3 sequence (DNA): TGTGCCAGCAGCGAACCAGGGGGCTATCCAAACAATGAGCAGTTCTTC.

The genes are TRBV6-1 and TRBJ2-2; possibly TRBD2 for D (5 bases). Germline V gene sequence: CDR1 MNHNS, CDR2 SASEGT. V was trimmed by 2 bases and J by 6 bases, leaving 16 bases between them. The CDR3 covers 16 residues. CDR3 DNA: TGTGCCAGCAGTGAAATTTTCGGGGTCTTCTCCGGGGAGCTGTTTTTT. Its translation is CASSEIFGVFSGELFF.

This sequence joins TRBV18 and TRBJ2-7, with D possibly TRBD1 on 5 matching bases. The CDR3 sequence is 15 residues long. Trimming left V 4 bases short and J 0 bases short, with 13 bases between. Germline loops: CDR1 KGHSH, CDR2 LQKENI. Written as DNA, the CDR3 is TGTGCCAGCTCACAGGGGTCGGTTGGCTCCTACGAGCAGTACTTC. Protein: CASSQGSVGSYEQYF.

This clone showed up just once. The chain has TRBV12-5 and TRBJ2-4; perhaps TRBD1 as D (6 bases). The germline V gene has CDR1 LGHNT and CDR2 FRNRAP. With 0 bases removed from V and 11 bases from J, the gap between germline ends came to 8 bases. CDR3 length: 12 amino acids. For the CDR3, the DNA is TGTGCTAGTGGTTTGGTACCAGGGGTTCAGTACTTC. Amino acids: CASGLVPGVQYF.

The chain links TRBV6-1 to TRBJ2-1, with D unresolved. Trimming took off 7 bases at V and 0 bases at J, with 13 bases between the two ends. Germline CDR1 MNHNS, CDR2 SASEGT. CDR3 length: 15 residues. The CDR3 is CASTLTLSSYNEQFF. In DNA, the CDR3 is TGTGCCAGCACTCTGACACTGAGCTCCTACAATGAGCAGTTCTTC.

The chain couples TRBV5-1 to TRBJ2-3; D is perhaps TRBD1 or TRBD2 (5 bases each). CDR1 SGHRS and CDR2 YFSETQ come from the germline V gene. CDR3 size: 14 residues. The V end was cut by 3 bases, the J end by 2 bases, with 10 bases between. CDR3 amino acids: CASSSGGFTDTQYF. Written as DNA, the CDR3 is TGCGCCAGCAGCTCTGGGGGTTTCACAGATACGCAGTATTTT.

The chain uses TRBV9 and TRBJ1-3; TRBD1 matches at 8 bases. Trimming removed 2 bases from V and 7 bases from J; junction bases left unmatched: 23. The V gene's germline CDR1 is SGDLS and CDR2 YYNGEE. CDR3 length: 20 amino acids. CDR3 coding DNA: TGTGCCAGCAGCGTCGACAGGGGAGCGAGTTTTGCCTTGGAGAAGAACACCATATATTTT. It is translated as CASSVDRGASFALEKNTIYF.

Only one count was recorded for this clone. J is TRBJ1-2 and V is TRBV5-6; D gene ambiguous. This CDR3 has 12 residues. Trimming shortened V by 0 bases and J by 5 bases, and 5 bases separated the two germline ends. Per germline, CDR1 SGHDT and CDR2 YYEEEE. CDR3: CASSLGDYGYTF. CDR3 nucleotide sequence: TGTGCCAGCAGCTTGGGGGATTATGGCTACACCTTC.

The rearrangement links TRBV27 to TRBJ1-2; D possibly corresponds to TRBD1 (5 bases). V lost 3 bases to trimming and J lost 4 bases, with 15 bases between them. The germline V gene has CDR1 MNHEY and CDR2 SMNVEV (reference sequence). The CDR3 has 15 amino acids. CDR3 amino acids: CASSFTGLGAYGYTF. The CDR3 DNA reads as TGTGCCAGCAGTTTTACGGGCCTTGGGGCCTATGGCTACACCTTC.

The rearrangement links TRBV7-2 to TRBJ1-2; D may be TRBD1 (5 bases). Germline CDR1 and CDR2: SGHTA and FQGNSA. The CDR3 runs 17 residues. V lost 0 bases to trimming and J lost 0 bases, with 14 bases between them. The CDR3 sequence: CASSLALDRAANYGYTF. The CDR3 DNA reads as TGTGCCAGCAGCTTAGCGCTTGACAGAGCCGCTAACTATGGCTACACCTTC.

The chain has TRBV7-9 and TRBJ1-6; D perhaps matches TRBD1 (5 bases). With 5 bases removed from V and 9 bases from J, the gap between germline ends came to 17 bases. Germline CDR1 reads SEHNR; CDR2 reads FQNEAQ (reference sequence). CDR3 length: 15 amino acids. CDR3 nucleotide sequence: TGTGCCAGCAGCGCTTACCTGGGAGGGACTTCACCCCTCCACTTT. This sequence encodes CASSAYLGGTSPLHF. The full variable domain, with the rest looked up from reference TRBV7-9 and TRBJ1-6, is DTGVSQNPRHKITKRGQNVTFRCDPISEHNRLYWYRQTLGQGPEFLTYFQNEAQLEKSRLLSDRFSAERPKGSFSTLEIQRTEQGDSAMYLCASSAYLGGTSPLHFGNGTRLTVT.

Only a few counts were recorded for this clone. In DNA, the CDR3 is TGTGCCAGCAGCTTAGCCGTGACTTACGAGCAGTACTTC. This encodes CASSLAVTYEQYF. V usage is TRBV7-9 and J usage is TRBJ2-7; D ambiguous. This CDR3 region has 13 residues. The germline CDR1 and CDR2 sequences are SEHNR and FQNEAQ (reference sequence). The V and J ends lost 0 bases and 4 bases respectively, with 7 bases between them.

The chain couples TRBV5-1 to TRBJ1-4; 8 nucleotides match TRBD1. The germline V gene encodes CDR1 SGHRS and CDR2 YFSETQ. The CDR3 covers 15 residues. J was trimmed by 7 bases and V by 0 bases; bases with no gene match: 5. This CDR3 reads CASSLGRGPGEKLFF. The DNA for the CDR3 is TGCGCCAGCAGCTTGGGCAGGGGGCCGGGTGAAAAACTGTTTTTT.

The gene calls are TRBV5-1 and TRBJ2-7, with D perhaps being TRBD1 or TRBD2 (5 bases each). This CDR3 region has 11 residues. V was cut by 4 bases and J by 4 bases, with 6 bases left in between. Per germline, CDR1 SGHRS and CDR2 YFSETQ. CDR3 coding DNA: TGCGCCAGCAGCGAGGGGTACGAGCAGTACTTC. The encoded protein is CASSEGYEQYF.

The chain has TRBV10-3 and TRBJ2-1, with TRBD2 as a possible D gene (6 bases). The CDR3 spans 14 residues. V lost 4 bases to trimming and J lost 7 bases, with 14 bases between them. From germline, CDR1 is ENHRY and CDR2 SYGVKD. CDR3 sequence (DNA): TGTGCCATCAGTGCTTTTCGGGACTCTAATGAGCAGTTCTTC. Translated: CAISAFRDSNEQFF.

This clone appeared once. This chain joins TRBV5-1 and TRBJ2-7, with D perhaps matching TRBD1 (6 bases). The CDR3 is made up of 13 amino acids. The ends were cut back, 0 bases at V and 3 bases at J, with 7 bases in the middle. CDR1 SGHRS and CDR2 YFSETQ come from the germline V gene. The CDR3 nucleotides are TGCGCCAGCAGCTTGGGGGACAACTACGAGCAGTACTTC. Encoded protein: CASSLGDNYEQYF.

The CDR3 is CASSTLLGGYEQYF. In DNA form, the CDR3 reads TGCGCCAGCAGCACCCTACTAGGAGGCTACGAGCAGTACTTC. The rearrangement joins TRBV5-1 to TRBJ2-7, with D maybe TRBD2 (5 bases). The V end lost 4 bases, the J end lost 3 bases, and 14 bases lay between the germline ends. This CDR3 comprises 14 residues. Germline V gene sequence: CDR1 SGHRS, CDR2 YFSETQ.

The rearrangement joins TRBV5-1 to TRBJ2-5, with D unclear. The length of the CDR3 is 14 residues. Germline V lookup: CDR1 SGHRS, CDR2 YFSETQ. Trimming removed 4 bases at V and 1 base at J, with 11 bases between. This CDR3 is CASSLTSLQETQYF. In DNA form, the CDR3 reads TGCGCCAGCAGCCTGACAAGCCTCCAAGAGACCCAGTACTTC.

This clone was counted a few times. The chain uses TRBV19 and TRBJ2-3; D is unresolved. V gave up 0 bases and J gave up 2 bases, with 6 bases separating them. Germline V lookup: CDR1 LNHDA, CDR2 SQIVND (reference sequence). This CDR3 region has 14 residues. CDR3 residues: CASSIDPTTDTQYF. CDR3 DNA sequence: TGTGCCAGTAGTATAGATCCGACCACAGATACGCAGTATTTT. Complete variable domain (other parts from reference TRBV19 and TRBJ2-3): DGGITQSPKYLFRKEGQNVTLSCEQNLNHDAMYWYRQDPGQGLRLIYYSQIVNDFQKGDIAEGYSVSREKKESFPLTVTSAQKNPTAFYLCASSIDPTTDTQYFGPGTRLTVL.

This clone was counted only a few times. The chain carries TRBV6-5 and TRBJ1-4; D may be TRBD1 (5 bases). V dropped 4 bases and J dropped 8 bases, with 14 bases sitting between them. The germline V gene encodes CDR1 MNHEY and CDR2 SVGAGI. The CDR3 loop spans 14 amino acids. This CDR3 is CASSSSLWGEKLFF. CDR3 DNA sequence: TGTGCCAGCAGTTCCTCCCTATGGGGCGAAAAACTGTTTTTT.